The rows below give T cell receptor beta chains drawn from one sample of a study of shared clonotypes between healthy human individuals. This table comes from immunoSEQ multiplex PCR, and its TCRdb copy is limited to in-frame clones, with some not included. The sample yields approximately 330,000 clones, 73% seen once. Sequencing input: memory CD4+ T cells sorted from blood. Receptors were obtained from a man aged 25-40 years in good health. The CDR3 runs from the conserved cysteine through the conserved F or W. Each record gives: V gene, J gene, clone size, D gene, CDR3 protein, CDR3 DNA. D genes are given only for firm matches. For some rows the clone size is stated as once, few or many, or as a class when expanded; others skip it.

V gene: TRBV12-2
J gene: TRBJ2-7
clone size: -
D gene: -
CDR3 protein: CASRSPRTELYEQYF
CDR3 DNA: TGTGCAAGTCGCTCGCCTCGGACCGAGCTCTACGAGCAGTACTTC

V gene: TRBV10-2
J gene: TRBJ2-7
clone size: -
D gene: TRBD2
CDR3 protein: CASNAGLAAYEQYF
CDR3 DNA: TGCGCCAGCAATGCTGGACTAGCGGCCTACGAGCAGTACTTC

V gene: TRBV9
J gene: TRBJ2-6
clone size: -
D gene: -
CDR3 protein: CASSLTQGSGANVLTF
CDR3 DNA: TGTGCCAGCAGCTTAACACAGGGTTCTGGGGCCAACGTCCTGACTTTC

V gene: TRBV7-2
J gene: TRBJ2-1
clone size: many
D gene: TRBD2
CDR3 protein: CASSDLSGRHDYNEQFF
CDR3 DNA: TGTGCCAGCAGCGACCTTAGCGGGAGGCACGATTACAATGAGCAGTTCTTC

V gene: TRBV19
J gene: TRBJ1-1
clone size: -
D gene: -
CDR3 protein: CASSISSGEVTEAFF
CDR3 DNA: TGTGCCAGTAGTATATCATCGGGGGAAGTCACTGAAGCTTTCTTT

V gene: TRBV29-1
J gene: TRBJ2-6
clone size: few
D gene: -
CDR3 protein: CSVAVGAGANVLTF
CDR3 DNA: TGCAGCGTCGCTGTTGGCGCTGGGGCCAACGTCCTGACTTTC

V gene: TRBV5-6
J gene: TRBJ2-4
clone size: -
D gene: -
CDR3 protein: CASSSGVVAKNIQYF
CDR3 DNA: TGTGCCAGCAGTTCAGGGGTTGTGGCCAAAAACATTCAGTACTTC

V gene: TRBV9
J gene: TRBJ2-7
clone size: -
D gene: -
CDR3 protein: CASSVGTVTYEQYF
CDR3 DNA: TGTGCCAGCAGCGTAGGGACAGTTACCTACGAGCAGTACTTC

V gene: TRBV5-5
J gene: TRBJ2-2
clone size: -
D gene: TRBD2
CDR3 protein: CASSSLPGLASGELFF
CDR3 DNA: TGTGCCAGCAGCTCACTTCCGGGACTAGCTTCCGGGGAGCTGTTTTTT

V gene: TRBV7-2
J gene: TRBJ2-1
clone size: -
D gene: TRBD2
CDR3 protein: CASSQGGGRAYNEQFF
CDR3 DNA: TGTGCCAGCAGCCAAGGGGGCGGGAGGGCCTACAATGAGCAGTTCTTC

V gene: TRBV18
J gene: TRBJ1-4
clone size: once
D gene: -
CDR3 protein: CASSPGGNNEKLFF
CDR3 DNA: TGTGCCAGCTCACCAGGAGGCAATAATGAAAAACTGTTTTTT

V gene: TRBV10-3
J gene: TRBJ1-3
clone size: -
D gene: -
CDR3 protein: CAIGGTGRATGNTIYF
CDR3 DNA: TGTGCCATCGGGGGGACGGGGAGGGCAACTGGAAACACCATATATTTT

V gene: TRBV25-1
J gene: TRBJ2-1
clone size: -
D gene: -
CDR3 protein: CASSELVGGGNNEQFF
CDR3 DNA: TGTGCCAGCAGTGAACTGGTGGGAGGGGGGAACAATGAGCAGTTCTTC

V gene: TRBV5-3
J gene: TRBJ1-1
clone size: many
D gene: -
CDR3 protein: CARSFQGKETEAFF
CDR3 DNA: TGTGCCAGAAGCTTTCAGGGAAAGGAGACTGAAGCTTTCTTT

V gene: TRBV5-1
J gene: TRBJ2-1
clone size: many
D gene: -
CDR3 protein: CASSLVGFTYNEQFF
CDR3 DNA: TGCGCCAGCAGCTTGGTGGGGTTTACCTACAATGAGCAGTTCTTC

V gene: TRBV20-1
J gene: TRBJ2-1
clone size: -
D gene: TRBD1
CDR3 protein: CSAPTGYEQFF
CDR3 DNA: TGCAGTGCACCGACAGGGTATGAGCAGTTCTTC

V gene: TRBV6-5
J gene: TRBJ2-5
clone size: -
D gene: -
CDR3 protein: CASSLMLQQETQYF
CDR3 DNA: TGTGCCAGCAGTTTGATGTTACAGCAAGAGACCCAGTACTTC